This is a list of T cell receptor beta chains from one sample in a study of beta chain features in type 1 diabetes. Only in-frame clones appear in the TCRdb table, and some are missing; sequencing was by immunoSEQ multiplex PCR. The data show 300,000 or so clones, roughly an eighth seen once. The sequenced sample was naive CD4+ T cells from blood. The receptors here all came from a young man with type 1 diabetes. CDR3s include the opening cysteine and the closing phenylalanine or tryptophan. A D gene is named only where the DNA matches it firmly. Some rows have no size entry. The others give once, few or many, or a class for an expanded clone.

d_call | clone_size | j_call | v_call | cdr3_length | cdr3_aa | cdr3_nt
. | . | TRBJ1-1 | TRBV29-1 | 11 | CSGERDTEAFF | TGCAGCGGAGAGAGGGACACTGAAGCTTTCTTT
TRBD1 | few | TRBJ1-1 | TRBV11-1 | 14 | CASSFQGEDTEAFF | TGTGCCAGCAGCTTTCAGGGGGAGGACACTGAAGCTTTCTTT
. | . | TRBJ2-1 | TRBV5-1 | 15 | CASSSGLRTNNEQFF | TGCGCCAGCAGCTCGGGACTCCGGACGAACAATGAGCAGTTCTTC
. | . | TRBJ2-7 | TRBV29-1 | 11 | CSAEVSYEQYF | TGCAGCGCTGAGGTTAGCTACGAGCAGTACTTC
. | . | TRBJ1-2 | TRBV27 | 13 | CASSFRHFYGYTF | TGTGCCAGCAGTTTCCGACACTTCTATGGCTACACCTTC
. | . | TRBJ2-2 | TRBV19 | 13 | CASSYPRTGELFF | TGTGCCAGTAGTTACCCGAGGACCGGGGAGCTGTTTTTT
TRBD2 | . | TRBJ2-1 | TRBV6-5 | 15 | CASSHGLAGVNEQFF | TGTGCCAGCAGTCACGGACTAGCGGGAGTGAATGAGCAGTTCTTC
. | . | TRBJ2-5 | TRBV18 | 13 | CASSPRPAETQYF | TGTGCCAGCTCACCAAGGCCAGCGGAGACCCAGTACTTC
. | . | TRBJ2-2 | TRBV6-5 | 14 | CASSYSKKTGELFF | TGTGCCAGCAGTTACAGCAAGAAAACCGGGGAGCTGTTTTTT
. | . | TRBJ2-7 | TRBV5-4 | 14 | CASSLFGSSYEQYF | TGTGCCAGCAGCTTGTTTGGGAGCTCCTACGAGCAGTACTTC
TRBD2 | few | TRBJ2-2 | TRBV19 | 15 | CASMRERAEFGELFF | TGTGCCAGTATGCGGGAGCGCGCGGAATTCGGGGAGCTGTTTTTT
. | . | TRBJ1-1 | TRBV15 | 14 | CATMRDNGNTEAFF | TGTGCCACCATGAGGGACAATGGTAACACTGAAGCTTTCTTT
TRBD1 | . | TRBJ2-5 | TRBV5-6 | 14 | CASSLMTGEETQYF | TGTGCCAGCAGCTTGATGACAGGGGAAGAGACCCAGTACTTC
. | . | TRBJ1-1 | TRBV7-9 | 11 | CASSLSDLAFF | TGTGCCAGCAGCTTGTCAGATCTGGCTTTCTTT
TRBD1 | . | TRBJ1-2 | TRBV5-4 | 14 | CASSPGQGGYGYTF | TGTGCCAGCAGCCCAGGACAGGGGGGCTATGGCTACACCTTC
. | . | TRBJ2-7 | TRBV19 | 12 | CASSIGTSQQYF | TGTGCCAGTAGTATTGGGACATCACAGCAGTACTTC
TRBD1 | few | TRBJ2-1 | TRBV5-4 | 15 | CASSKGQGHYNEQFF | TGTGCCAGCAGCAAGGGACAGGGGCACTACAATGAGCAGTTCTTC
TRBD2 | few | TRBJ2-1 | TRBV10-3 | 14 | CAIGSSGRKDEQFF | TGTGCCATCGGATCTAGCGGGAGGAAAGATGAGCAGTTCTTC
TRBD2 | . | TRBJ2-7 | TRBV15 | 15 | CATSSPGGQAYEQYF | TGTGCCACCAGCAGCCCGGGAGGGCAGGCCTACGAGCAGTACTTC
TRBD1 | few | TRBJ2-2 | TRBV30 | 14 | CASGQAANTGELFF | TGTGCCTCGGGACAGGCGGCTAACACCGGGGAGCTGTTTTTT
TRBD2 | . | TRBJ2-7 | TRBV19 | 14 | CASSIAGAPYEQYF | TGTGCCAGTAGTATTGCGGGAGCTCCCTACGAGCAGTACTTC
. | . | TRBJ1-3 | TRBV21-1 | 17 | CASSNPDSKAAGNTIYF | TGTGCCAGCAGCAACCCGGACAGTAAAGCTGCTGGAAACACCATATATTTT
. | . | TRBJ2-2 | TRBV6-1 | 18 | CASSEGRGHGQNTGELFF | TGTGCCAGCAGTGAAGGAAGGGGACACGGGCAAAACACCGGGGAGCTGTTTTTT
. | few | TRBJ2-7 | TRBV28 | 15 | CASRSGGEAGYEQYF | TGTGCCAGCAGGAGCGGAGGGGAGGCTGGGTACGAGCAGTACTTC
TRBD1 | few | TRBJ2-3 | TRBV30 | 15 | CAWRDRGTGADTQYF | TGTGCCTGGAGGGATAGGGGGACAGGGGCAGATACGCAGTATTTT
TRBD2 | . | TRBJ2-1 | TRBV10-3 | 16 | CAISEGWREAGNEQFF | TGTGCCATCAGTGAAGGTTGGCGGGAGGCAGGCAATGAGCAGTTCTTC
TRBD1 | . | TRBJ1-1 | TRBV5-1 | 15 | CASSGQGYGNTEAFF | TGCGCCAGCAGCGGACAGGGGTACGGGAACACTGAAGCTTTCTTT
TRBD1 | . | TRBJ1-1 | TRBV5-1 | 14 | CASSSGTGGTEAFF | TGCGCCAGCAGCTCCGGGACAGGGGGCACTGAAGCTTTCTTT
. | . | TRBJ2-1 | TRBV2 | 14 | CASSDTRRGNEQFF | TGTGCCAGCAGTGATACAAGGAGGGGCAATGAGCAGTTCTTC
. | . | TRBJ1-2 | TRBV6-5 | 13 | CASSSESNYGYTF | TGTGCCAGCAGTTCAGAATCTAACTATGGCTACACCTTC
. | . | TRBJ2-2 | TRBV5-1 | 11 | CASSLTERLFF | TGCGCCAGCAGCTTGACAGAGAGGCTGTTTTTT
TRBD2 | . | TRBJ2-3 | TRBV18 | 14 | CASSPGLAEDTQYF | TGTGCCAGCTCACCGGGACTAGCGGAAGATACGCAGTATTTT
. | few | TRBJ2-2 | TRBV5-6 | 15 | CASSLVTANTGELFF | TGTGCCAGCAGCTTGGTGACAGCGAACACCGGGGAGCTGTTTTTT
TRBD2 | . | TRBJ2-5 | TRBV6-5 | 16 | CASSYYRVGLAETQYF | TGTGCCAGCAGTTACTACCGCGTCGGACTAGCAGAGACCCAGTACTTC
. | . | TRBJ2-7 | TRBV15 | 14 | CATSPRQMPYEQYF | TGTGCCACCAGCCCCCGACAGATGCCCTACGAGCAGTACTTC
. | . | TRBJ2-1 | TRBV10-3 | 16 | CAISTGSLSSYNEQFF | TGTGCCATCAGCACAGGAAGCTTAAGCTCCTACAATGAGCAGTTCTTC
. | . | TRBJ2-7 | TRBV7-9 | 13 | CASSTPAYYEQYF | TGTGCCAGCAGCACCCCAGCGTACTACGAGCAGTACTTC
TRBD2 | few | TRBJ2-5 | TRBV28 | 14 | CASTGGPLQETQYF | TGTGCCAGCACGGGAGGGCCATTGCAAGAGACCCAGTACTTC
TRBD1 | few | TRBJ2-5 | TRBV11-2 | 16 | CASSLYGRGRRETQYF | TGTGCCAGCAGCTTATACGGCAGGGGGCGGAGGGAGACCCAGTACTTC
. | few | TRBJ1-5 | TRBV28 | 14 | CASRGWQGDQPQHF | TGTGCCAGCAGGGGGTGGCAGGGTGACCAGCCCCAGCATTTT
TRBD1 | . | TRBJ2-1 | TRBV28 | 15 | CASSLADRVENEQFF | TGTGCCAGCAGTTTAGCCGACAGGGTGGAAAATGAGCAGTTCTTC
. | few | TRBJ2-7 | TRBV28 | 13 | CASSERTAYEQYF | TGTGCCAGCAGTGAGCGGACGGCCTACGAGCAGTACTTC
TRBD2 | few | TRBJ2-1 | TRBV7-8 | 20 | CASSSFLRGRAEGSYNEQFF | TGTGCCAGCAGCTCCTTCTTACGCGGGAGGGCCGAAGGGTCCTACAATGAGCAGTTCTTC
TRBD2 | . | TRBJ2-1 | TRBV7-9 | 16 | CASSSVGLAAYNEQFF | TGTGCCAGCAGCTCTGTGGGACTAGCGGCCTACAATGAGCAGTTCTTC
TRBD2 | . | TRBJ2-4 | TRBV5-6 | 15 | CASSLFLAGQNIQYF | TGTGCCAGCAGCTTGTTTCTAGCGGGACAAAACATTCAGTACTTC
TRBD1 | few | TRBJ2-3 | TRBV4-3 | 14 | CASSPWTGTDTQYF | TGCGCCAGCAGCCCCTGGACAGGGACAGATACGCAGTATTTT
. | . | TRBJ2-1 | TRBV5-4 | 15 | CASSWGGSIDNEQFF | TGTGCCAGCAGCTGGGGAGGCTCGATCGACAATGAGCAGTTCTTC
TRBD2 | . | TRBJ2-3 | TRBV19 | 14 | CATSSGRAADTQYF | TGTGCCACGTCTAGCGGGAGAGCGGCAGATACGCAGTATTTT
TRBD2 | . | TRBJ2-3 | TRBV4-1 | 17 | CASSQDEASSGRDTQYF | TGCGCCAGCAGCCAAGATGAGGCTTCTAGCGGGAGAGATACGCAGTATTTT
TRBD2 | few | TRBJ2-2 | TRBV4-2 | 16 | CASSQASGTNTGELFF | TGTGCCAGCAGCCAGGCTAGCGGGACGAACACCGGGGAGCTGTTTTTT
. | few | TRBJ2-4 | TRBV4-1 | 16 | CASSQNTDTHLNIQYF | TGCGCCAGCAGCCAAAACACAGACACCCACCTAAACATTCAGTACTTC